This T cell receptor (beta chain) was identified in a study of blood T cell repertoires in COVID-19. Study-wide background: Samples representing acute and convalescent COVID-19 were sourced from the United States, Italy and Spain. T cells, B-cell-depleted T cells, or PBMCs supplied cDNA or gDNA.

The authors' processing: Amplified reference gene primers provided the basis for estimating nucleated cell counts. The assay was immunoSEQ multiplex PCR, and TCRdb's table has in-frame clones only and misses some. V, J and clone size derive from that table, while D and trimming were established from the DNA sequence. The sample lists fewer than 150,000 clones, 80% to 90% occurring once. Per the germline V gene, CDR1 is MGHRA and CDR2 is YSYEKL. CDR3 length equals 15 residues. The junction had 9 bases not matched to a gene; V was cut back by 6 bases and J by 1 base. The receptor was derived from a woman aged 60-75 years with acute or convalescent COVID-19. This chain joins TRBV4-1 and TRBJ2-7; 7 bases match TRBD2. What was sequenced was peripheral blood. The CDR3 coding sequence is TGCGCCAGCAGTCCGTGGGGCGGGAGATCCTACGAGCAGTACTTC. This sequence encodes CASSPWGGRSYEQYF.